These 6 T cell receptor beta chains share one sample of origin, sequenced in a study of T cell repertoires in cytomegalovirus infection. TCRdb processed the reads anew with MiXCR; each CDR3 protein has one entry. Among around 770,000 distinct CDR3 sequences listed, about 29% were seen once. These receptors' antigens are unknown. The sequenced sample was cultured CD8+ T cells from PBMCs, obtained from culture after CMV antigen stimulation. The receptors originated from a human donor in good health (CMV status not recorded). Some clones in this sample may be carry-over from other donors' samples.

This clonotype was seen at least ten times. The rearrangement joins TRBV5-4 to TRBJ2-1; D is possibly TRBD1 or TRBD2 (7 bases each). V was cut by 0 bases and J by 10 bases, with 23 bases left in between. The CDR3 has 17 amino acids. The germline V gene encodes CDR1 SGHNT and CDR2 YYREEE (reference sequence). CDR3 DNA: TGTGCCAGCAGCTTGGGGGGGGGGACAGACTACCTTTCGGAGCAGTTCTTC. Its protein is CASSLGGGTDYLSEQFF. Together with reference TRBV5-4 and TRBJ2-1, the CDR3 gives the full variable domain: ETGVTQSPTHLIKTRGQQVTLRCSSQSGHNTVSWYQQALGQGPQFIFQYYREEENGRGNFPPRFSGLQFPNYSSELNVNALELDDSALYLCASSLGGGTDYLSEQFFGPGTRLTVL.

The chain is built from TRBV6-4 and TRBJ2-1; TRBD1 or TRBD2 may be the D gene (6 bases each). Germline V lookup: CDR1 MRHNA, CDR2 SNTAGT. The CDR3 runs to 16 residues. V lost 0 bases to trimming and J lost 6 bases, with 15 bases between them. The CDR3 DNA reads TGTGCCAGCAGTGACTCGAGGAGGGGCAGGGGCAATGAGCAGTTCTTC. It encodes CASSDSRRGRGNEQFF.

The sample holds many counts of this clonotype. CDR3 DNA sequence: TGCGCCAGCAGCTTGGCCAGCGTTGCAACTAATGAAAAACTGTTTTTT. Translating gives CASSLASVATNEKLFF. V and J are TRBV5-1 and TRBJ1-4; no definite D call. Germline-derived CDR1 and CDR2 are SGHRS and YFSETQ. V was clipped by 0 bases and J by 0 bases, with 9 bases between them. The CDR3 length is 16 residues.

This clonotype has a count of ten or more. At one end, the junction sequence differs from germline, possibly due to a read error. The V call is TRBV7-7, the J call TRBJ2-1, with a possible D match to TRBD1 (6 bases). The CDR3 totals 15 residues. Germline V gives CDR1 SSHAT, CDR2 FNYEAQ (reference sequence). DNA for the CDR3: TGTGCTAGCAGCTTAGCAGGGGCAGGGAACAATGAGCAGTTCTTC. Translating gives CASSLAGAGNNEQFF.

The J gene is TRBJ2-1, the V gene TRBV5-1, with D perhaps TRBD1 (6 bases). Germline CDR1 and CDR2: SGHRS and YFSETQ. V shed 2 bases and J shed 0 bases, with 12 bases lying between them. The CDR3 length is 16 residues. The CDR3 here is CASSFETGSSYNEQFF. CDR3 bases: TGCGCCAGCAGCTTTGAGACAGGATCCTCCTACAATGAGCAGTTCTTC.

This chain joins TRBV19 and TRBJ2-1; 8 nucleotides match TRBD2. The trim removed 3 bases at V and 4 bases at J, leaving 2 bases unmatched. The CDR3 loop spans 14 amino acids. Germline CDR1 reads LNHDA; CDR2 reads SQIVND (reference sequence). The CDR3: CASSISGAYNEQFF. CDR3 nucleotide sequence: TGTGCCAGTAGTATTAGCGGGGCTTACAATGAGCAGTTCTTC.